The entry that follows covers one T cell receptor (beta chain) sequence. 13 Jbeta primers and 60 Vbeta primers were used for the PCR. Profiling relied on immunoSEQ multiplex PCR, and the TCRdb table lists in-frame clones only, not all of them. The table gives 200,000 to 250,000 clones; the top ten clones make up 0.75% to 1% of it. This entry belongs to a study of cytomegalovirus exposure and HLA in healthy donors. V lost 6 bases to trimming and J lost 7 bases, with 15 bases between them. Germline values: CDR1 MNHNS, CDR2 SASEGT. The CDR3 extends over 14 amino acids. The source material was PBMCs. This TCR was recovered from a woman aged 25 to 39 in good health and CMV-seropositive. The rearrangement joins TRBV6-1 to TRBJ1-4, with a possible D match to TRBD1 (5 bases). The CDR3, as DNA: TGTGCCAGCAGGATGGGGGGATCTGGTGAAAAACTGTTTTTT. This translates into CASRMGGSGEKLFF.